This entry lists 8 T cell receptor beta chains sequenced from one sample in a study of cytomegalovirus exposure and HLA in healthy donors. The protocol was immunoSEQ multiplex PCR, while the TCRdb copy is restricted to in-frame clones and leaves out a portion. Among some 150,000 clones, approximately 92% were seen once, and the ten largest hold 9% to 9.5%. The sample was PBMCs. These receptors were taken from a woman between 18 and 29 years old in good health and CMV-seropositive.

The count of this clone is one. The chain carries TRBV7-6 and TRBJ2-4, with 9 bases aligning to TRBD2. Trimming took 3 bases from V and 8 from J; bases not matched to a gene: 11. The CDR3 is 16 amino acids. Germline V gives CDR1 SGHVS, CDR2 FNYEAQ. The CDR3 region has the DNA TGTGCCAGCAGCTTGCGGGGGGGCCCGATTCGGGACATTCAGTACTTC. This codes for CASSLRGGPIRDIQYF.

The rearrangement joins TRBV6-6 to TRBJ1-4; D might be TRBD1 (6 bases). Trimming stripped 8 bases from V and 7 bases from J, with 14 bases between. The germline gives CDR1 MNHNY, CDR2 SVGAGI (reference sequence). The CDR3 is 13 residues long. The CDR3: CASGYRGGEKLFF. The CDR3 DNA reads TGTGCCAGCGGATACCGAGGGGGTGAAAAACTGTTTTTT.

The chain recombines TRBV6-5 with TRBJ1-1, with D possibly being TRBD1 (5 bases). The CDR3 runs 15 residues. Germline V gives CDR1 MNHEY, CDR2 SVGAGI. V lost 0 bases and J 4 bases, leaving 12 bases between the germline ends. In DNA form, the CDR3 reads TGTGCCAGCAGTTACTCCCGGGGGGGAACCACTGAAGCTTTCTTT. Its protein is CASSYSRGGTTEAFF.

The chain couples TRBV5-1 to TRBJ2-5; TRBD1 might be the D (6 bases). The ends were cut back, 4 bases at V and 6 bases at J, with 25 bases in the middle. Germline V gene lookup returns CDR1 SGHRS and CDR2 YFSETQ. This CDR3 contains 17 residues. The DNA of the CDR3 is TGCGCCAGCAGCCGTAAAATGACAGGAGGTTATCACAAGACCCAGTACTTC. It encodes CASSRKMTGGYHKTQYF.

The count of this clone is one. V usage is TRBV7-8 and J usage is TRBJ2-3, with D perhaps TRBD2 (6 bases). Trimming pared 3 bases from V and 2 bases from J, leaving 12 bases between. Germline assignment: CDR1 SGHVS and CDR2 FQNEAQ. The CDR3 has 15 amino acids. This CDR3 reads CASSLAGGNTDTQYF. DNA for the CDR3: TGTGCCAGCAGCTTGGCCGGGGGAAACACAGATACGCAGTATTTT.

The sample holds one count of this clone. V usage is TRBV5-6 and J usage is TRBJ2-6, with D unresolved. This CDR3 region has 15 residues. V lost 3 bases and J 0 bases, leaving 7 bases between the germline ends. Germline CDR1 reads SGHDT; CDR2 reads YYEEEE. The DNA for the CDR3 is TGTGCCAGCAGCTCCAGATTCTCTGGGGCCAACGTCCTGACTTTC. This translates into CASSSRFSGANVLTF.

The rearrangement links TRBV5-4 to TRBJ1-2; 8 bases line up with TRBD1. V gave up 7 bases and J gave up 4 bases; unmatched junction bases: 18. CDR1 and CDR2 (germline): SGHNT, YYREEE (reference sequence). CDR3 length: 17 residues. The CDR3 sequence is CASHSLQGAGSGYGYTF. CDR3 coding DNA: TGTGCCAGCCATTCACTCCAGGGGGCCGGGAGCGGCTATGGCTACACCTTC.

The chain links TRBV19 to TRBJ2-2, with 11 bases aligning to TRBD1. Germline-derived CDR1 and CDR2 are LNHDA and SQIVND (reference sequence). With 5 bases clipped from V and 0 bases from J, the junction kept 5 bases outside the gene matches. The CDR3 is 17 residues long. CDR3 sequence: CASSFSGQGANTGELFF. DNA of the CDR3: TGTGCCAGTAGTTTCTCGGGACAGGGGGCGAACACCGGGGAGCTGTTTTTT.